This TCR beta chain is drawn from a study of OX40 agonist ivuxolimab in advanced cancers. Study information: From about 23 to 85 years was the age range, with a mean of around 60 years, and around 80% were male. Three patients had partial responses: one hepatocellular carcinoma, two cutaneous melanoma.

This CDR3 comprises 13 residues. The germline V gene encodes CDR1 MRHNA and CDR2 SNTAGT. The V and J ends lost 2 bases and 6 bases, in that order; junction bases with no gene match: 2. Anyone with autoimmune disease history or systemic immunosuppression was excluded. Data came from immunoSEQ multiplex PCR; TCRdb stores just in-frame clones and leaves some out. The sample records approximately 82,000 clones, around 86% being singletons. The material was CD4+ or CD8+ T cells sorted from blood, obtained in a trial of the OX40 agonist ivuxolimab. V gene TRBV6-4 combines with J gene TRBJ2-3; 7 positions agree with TRBD1. The receptor was derived from an adult with an advanced solid tumor such as melanoma, head and neck, liver or kidney cancer. The CDR3 bases are TGTGCCAGCAGTGACCAACAGGGGGATACGCAGTATTTT. As protein: CASSDQQGDTQYF.